This is a list of T cell receptor beta chains from one sample in a study of OX40 agonist ivuxolimab in advanced cancers. Sequenced by immunoSEQ multiplex PCR; TCRdb stores in-frame clones only, minus some. The sample records about 22,000 clones, 85% to 90% being singletons. The starting material was CD4+ or CD8+ T cells sorted from blood, obtained in a trial of the OX40 agonist ivuxolimab. The source is an adult with an advanced solid tumor such as melanoma, head and neck, liver or kidney cancer. Each CDR3 is given with its conserved first and last residue. Each record gives: V gene, D gene, clone size, J gene, CDR3 DNA, CDR3 protein. A D gene is named only where the DNA matches it firmly. Some rows mark clone size as missing; the rest say once, few, many or name a class of expanded clone.

V: TRBV11-3
D: TRBD2
size: once
J: TRBJ2-7
DNA: TGTGCCAGCAGCCTCGGTGGGGAGGGATCCTACGAGCAGTACTTC
CDR3: CASSLGGEGSYEQYF

V: TRBV5-6
D: TRBD1
size: -
J: TRBJ1-1
DNA: TGTGCCAGCAGCTCCTTCGGACAGGGGGCAGATACTGAAGCTTTCTTT
CDR3: CASSSFGQGADTEAFF

V: TRBV7-8
D: TRBD2
size: -
J: TRBJ2-7
DNA: TGTGCCAGCAGCCCAAGACTAGCGGGAGTCCTATTCGAGCAGTACTTC
CDR3: CASSPRLAGVLFEQYF

V: TRBV5-8
D: -
size: -
J: TRBJ1-2
DNA: TGTGCCAGCAGCTTACATAGAAGGGAACTTTCAGGTGGCTACACCTTC
CDR3: CASSLHRRELSGGYTF

V: TRBV7-3
D: -
size: -
J: TRBJ2-7
DNA: TGTGCCAGCAGCTTAATGGGACATCCCTCCTACGAGCAGTACTTC
CDR3: CASSLMGHPSYEQYF

V: TRBV2
D: TRBD1
size: few
J: TRBJ1-5
DNA: TGTGCCAGCACCGACGGACAGGGTATAGTGCCCCAGCATTTT
CDR3: CASTDGQGIVPQHF

V: TRBV4-1
D: -
size: -
J: TRBJ1-1
DNA: TGCGCCAGCAGCCAAGTGGAGGTCAGGGAGACTGGCACTGAAGCTTTCTTT
CDR3: CASSQVEVRETGTEAFF

V: TRBV11-2
D: -
size: -
J: TRBJ2-2
DNA: TGTGCCAGCAGAATCCCCACCGGGGAGCTGTTTTTT
CDR3: CASRIPTGELFF

V: TRBV28
D: TRBD1
size: -
J: TRBJ1-4
DNA: TGTGCCAGCAACCCGGACAGGGTGAATGAAAAACTGTTTTTT
CDR3: CASNPDRVNEKLFF

V: TRBV7-3
D: -
size: few
J: TRBJ2-1
DNA: TGTGCCAGCAGTCAAGACTACTACTCCTACAATGAGCAGTTCTTC
CDR3: CASSQDYYSYNEQFF

V: TRBV4-3
D: -
size: -
J: TRBJ2-5
DNA: TGCGCCAGCAGCCAAGATCAAGGGACACAAGAGACCCAGTACTTC
CDR3: CASSQDQGTQETQYF

V: TRBV27
D: TRBD1
size: -
J: TRBJ2-7
DNA: TGTGCCAGCAGTGAGCGACAGGGGGCGGACGAGCAGTACTTC
CDR3: CASSERQGADEQYF

V: TRBV28
D: -
size: -
J: TRBJ1-5
DNA: TGTGCCAGCAACTCCCATGGCGTCCAGCCCCAGCATTTT
CDR3: CASNSHGVQPQHF

V: TRBV7-4
D: TRBD1
size: -
J: TRBJ1-2
DNA: TGTGCCAGCAGCCATAACCCGGAGACAGGGGGTTCCTATGGCTACACCTTC
CDR3: CASSHNPETGGSYGYTF

V: TRBV7-2
D: TRBD2
size: -
J: TRBJ2-7
DNA: TGTGCCAGCAGCCCCGATAGGCTAGCGGGGGTCTACGAGCAGTACTTC
CDR3: CASSPDRLAGVYEQYF

V: TRBV19
D: TRBD2
size: -
J: TRBJ2-1
DNA: TGTGCCAGTAGTATACTAGCGGGAGGGTCCTACAATGAGCAGTTCTTC
CDR3: CASSILAGGSYNEQFF

V: TRBV19
D: -
size: -
J: TRBJ1-1
DNA: TGTGCCAGTAGTATCTCTGAGGTGGGGAACACTGAAGCTTTCTTT
CDR3: CASSISEVGNTEAFF

V: TRBV2
D: -
size: -
J: TRBJ1-6
DNA: TGTGCCAGCAGTGAATATGCAGGGGTCGGTTCACCCCTCCACTTT
CDR3: CASSEYAGVGSPLHF

V: TRBV25-1
D: TRBD1
size: -
J: TRBJ1-1
DNA: TGTGCCAGCAGCTTGGGTACAGGGGGGGTGGCTGAAGCTTTCTTT
CDR3: CASSLGTGGVAEAFF

V: TRBV4-3
D: -
size: once
J: TRBJ2-2
DNA: TGCGCCAGCAGCCAAGACCCCGGGCCCTACACCGGGGAGCTGTTTTTT
CDR3: CASSQDPGPYTGELFF

V: TRBV4-2
D: -
size: -
J: TRBJ2-7
DNA: TGTGCCAGCAGCCAAGTTACAGGGTTCCCCTACGAGCAGTACTTC
CDR3: CASSQVTGFPYEQYF

V: TRBV14
D: TRBD1
size: -
J: TRBJ1-1
DNA: TGTGCCAGCAGCCCCCGGGACAGGGCTGACGCTTTCTTT
CDR3: CASSPRDRADAFF

V: TRBV7-3
D: -
size: -
J: TRBJ2-3
DNA: TGTGCCCCCAGGGACAGATACACCCTTCTAGCGGGTCGTCCAGATACGCAGTATTTT
CDR3: CAPRDRYTLLAGRPDTQYF

V: TRBV5-1
D: -
size: -
J: TRBJ2-1
DNA: TGCGCCAGCAGCTTGGGCCGATTCCAGGGATCAAGGATATACAATGAGCAGTTCTTC
CDR3: CASSLGRFQGSRIYNEQFF

V: TRBV21-1
D: -
size: -
J: TRBJ1-1
DNA: TGTGCCAGCAGCAAAGCCCGCCTCGGGGCTGAAGCTTTCTTT
CDR3: CASSKARLGAEAFF

V: TRBV28
D: TRBD2
size: -
J: TRBJ2-1
DNA: TGTGCCAGCAGGTCCGGGGACTATACCTACAATGAGCAGTTCTTC
CDR3: CASRSGDYTYNEQFF

V: TRBV5-4
D: TRBD2
size: -
J: TRBJ2-1
DNA: TGTGCCAGCAGCTTGAAAGCGGGAAACAATGAGCAGTTCTTC
CDR3: CASSLKAGNNEQFF

V: TRBV7-2
D: TRBD1
size: -
J: TRBJ1-1
DNA: TGTGCCAGCAGCTTTGCCGTGACAGGGACCACTGAAGCTTTCTTT
CDR3: CASSFAVTGTTEAFF

V: TRBV15
D: -
size: -
J: TRBJ2-1
DNA: TGTGCCACCAGGGACCCTTCAGCGCGCCCTTACAATGAGCAGTTCTTC
CDR3: CATRDPSARPYNEQFF

V: TRBV6-5
D: -
size: few
J: TRBJ2-7
DNA: TGTGCCAGCAGAGGGGCTCTGGGGGAGCAGTACTTC
CDR3: CASRGALGEQYF

V: TRBV7-8
D: -
size: -
J: TRBJ2-3
DNA: TGTGCCAGCAGCCCGGGCCCCTATCCCACCAATAGCACAGATACGCAGTATTTT
CDR3: CASSPGPYPTNSTDTQYF

V: TRBV9
D: -
size: -
J: TRBJ2-7
DNA: TGTGCCAGCAGTAATGGCGGTGGCGAGCAGTACTTC
CDR3: CASSNGGGEQYF

V: TRBV6-6
D: -
size: -
J: TRBJ2-7
DNA: TGTGCCAGCAGTCGCCCAGGGTACGAGCAGTACTTC
CDR3: CASSRPGYEQYF

V: TRBV7-3
D: -
size: -
J: TRBJ1-3
DNA: TGTGCCAGCAGCTTAAGTGGAGGGTTTGGAAACACCATATATTTT
CDR3: CASSLSGGFGNTIYF

V: TRBV4-1
D: TRBD1
size: -
J: TRBJ2-7
DNA: TGCGCCAGCAGCCCAACAGGGGATTACTACGAGCAGTACTTC
CDR3: CASSPTGDYYEQYF

V: TRBV6-5
D: -
size: -
J: TRBJ2-5
DNA: TGTGCCAGCAGTAGAGAGACAGAGTACCAAGAGACCCAGTACTTC
CDR3: CASSRETEYQETQYF

V: TRBV4-1
D: -
size: -
J: TRBJ2-5
DNA: TGCGCCAGCAGCCAAGATCCGAGGGTTAGAGAGACCCAGTACTTC
CDR3: CASSQDPRVRETQYF

V: TRBV5-4
D: -
size: -
J: TRBJ2-2
DNA: TGTGCCAGCAGCTTATCAAGAATATTGAACACCGGGGAGCTGTTTTTT
CDR3: CASSLSRILNTGELFF

V: TRBV27
D: TRBD2
size: -
J: TRBJ2-1
DNA: TGTGCCAGCAGTTTGACGGCGGGAGGGCCCAACAATGAGCAGTTCTTC
CDR3: CASSLTAGGPNNEQFF

V: TRBV28
D: -
size: many
J: TRBJ1-2
DNA: TGTGCCAGCAGTTTGCCGGGTATTAATGGCTACACCTTC
CDR3: CASSLPGINGYTF

V: TRBV27
D: TRBD1
size: -
J: TRBJ2-7
DNA: TGTGCCAGCAGTTTAGCGGACAGGGAATACGAGCAGTACTTC
CDR3: CASSLADREYEQYF

V: TRBV25-1
D: -
size: -
J: TRBJ2-6
DNA: TGTGCCAGCATAGGAAATGGGGCCAACGTCCTGACTTTC
CDR3: CASIGNGANVLTF

V: TRBV4-2
D: TRBD2
size: -
J: TRBJ2-7
DNA: TGTGCCAGCAGCCAAGTGACTAGCGGGACCTACGAGCAGTACTTC
CDR3: CASSQVTSGTYEQYF

V: TRBV28
D: TRBD1
size: -
J: TRBJ1-2
DNA: TGTGCCAGCAGTTTGGCGACAGGGTCCCATGGCTACACCTTC
CDR3: CASSLATGSHGYTF

V: TRBV10-3
D: TRBD1
size: -
J: TRBJ2-5
DNA: TGTGCCATCAGTGAGTCTGATGACAGGGCTCAGGAGACCCAGTACTTC
CDR3: CAISESDDRAQETQYF

V: TRBV27
D: -
size: -
J: TRBJ2-3
DNA: TGTGCCAGCAGTTTATCTCCAGGCGCAGATACGCAGTATTTT
CDR3: CASSLSPGADTQYF

V: TRBV29-1
D: TRBD1
size: -
J: TRBJ2-7
DNA: TGCAGCGTTGCAGGGGGCAGCTCCTACGAGCAGTACTTC
CDR3: CSVAGGSSYEQYF

V: TRBV9
D: TRBD2
size: once
J: TRBJ2-2
DNA: TGTGCCAGCAGCGTAACGGGAGGGTACACCGGGGAGCTGTTTTTT
CDR3: CASSVTGGYTGELFF

V: TRBV27
D: TRBD2
size: -
J: TRBJ2-1
DNA: TGTGCCAGCAGTCTTACGGGGGGTTACAATGAGCAGTTCTTC
CDR3: CASSLTGGYNEQFF

V: TRBV29-1
D: -
size: -
J: TRBJ1-1
DNA: TGCACCCTTAGGGACGCGAACACTGAAGCTTTCTTT
CDR3: CTLRDANTEAFF

V: TRBV30
D: TRBD1
size: -
J: TRBJ1-2
DNA: TGTGCCTGGAGTCCAGGGACAGGGGACTATGGCTACACCTTC
CDR3: CAWSPGTGDYGYTF

V: TRBV29-1
D: TRBD2
size: -
J: TRBJ2-7
DNA: TGCAGCGTTGAGAACGGGAGGGACTACGAGCAGTACTTC
CDR3: CSVENGRDYEQYF

V: TRBV21-1
D: -
size: -
J: TRBJ2-3
DNA: TGTGCCTCCATTCTCCTTTGCAGGGAGGGCCGGGCTAGCACAGATACGCAGTATTTT
CDR3: CASILLCREGRASTDTQYF